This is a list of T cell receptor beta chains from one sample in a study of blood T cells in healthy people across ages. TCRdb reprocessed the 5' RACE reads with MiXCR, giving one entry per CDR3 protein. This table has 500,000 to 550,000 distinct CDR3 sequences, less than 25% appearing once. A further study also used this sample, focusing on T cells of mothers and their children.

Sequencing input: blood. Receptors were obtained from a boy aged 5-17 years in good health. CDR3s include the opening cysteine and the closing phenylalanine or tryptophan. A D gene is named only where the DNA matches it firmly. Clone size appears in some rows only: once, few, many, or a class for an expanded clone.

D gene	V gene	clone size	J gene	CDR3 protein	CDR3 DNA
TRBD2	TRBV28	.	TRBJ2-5	CASSKREDVTQYF	TGTGCCAGCAGCAAGCGGGAGGATGTGACCCAGTACTTC
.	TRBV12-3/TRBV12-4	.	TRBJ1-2	CASSLKRTALNGYTF	TGTGCCAGCAGTTTAAAAAGGACCGCTCTAAATGGCTACACCTTC
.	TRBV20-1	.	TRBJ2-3	CSARDLGAGSTDTQYF	TGCAGTGCTAGAGACCTCGGAGCTGGGAGCACAGATACGCAGTATTTT
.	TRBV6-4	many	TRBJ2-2	CASSDPGSDTGELFF	TGTGCCAGCAGTGACCCAGGGTCAGACACCGGGGAGCTGTTTTTT
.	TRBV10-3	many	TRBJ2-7	CACKEEGRDEQYF	TGTGCCTGCAAGGAGGAGGGACGGGACGAGCAGTACTTC
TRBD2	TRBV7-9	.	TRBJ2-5	CASTTKGTSGREETQYF	TGTGCCAGCACGACCAAAGGGACTAGCGGGAGAGAAGAGACCCAGTACTTC
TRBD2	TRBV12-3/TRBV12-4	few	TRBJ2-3	CASSFLERGPDTQYF	TGTGCCAGCAGTTTTTTGGAGCGGGGCCCAGATACGCAGTATTTT
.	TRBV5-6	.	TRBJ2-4	CASSGLELGIQYF	TGTGCCAGCAGCGGTCTGGAGTTAGGCATTCAGTACTTC
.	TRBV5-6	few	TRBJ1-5	CASYLFSQGGNQPQHF	TGTGCCAGCTACCTGTTCAGTCAGGGTGGCAATCAGCCCCAGCATTTT
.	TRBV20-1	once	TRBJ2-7	CSAPVADSYEQYF	TGCAGTGCTCCCGTCGCTGATTCCTACGAGCAGTACTTC
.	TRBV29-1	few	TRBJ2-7	CSAVSPLDHEQYF	TGCAGCGCCGTCTCTCCTCTAGACCACGAGCAGTACTTC
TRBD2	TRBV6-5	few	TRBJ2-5	CASRPRLAGFETQYF	TGTGCCAGCAGACCCAGACTAGCGGGGTTCGAGACCCAGTACTTC
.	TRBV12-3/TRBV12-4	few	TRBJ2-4	CASSFRGWDGESGIQYF	TGTGCCAGCAGTTTTCGGGGCTGGGACGGGGAGTCGGGCATTCAGTACTTC
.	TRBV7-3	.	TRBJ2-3	CASSPGGIGDTQYF	TGTGCCAGCAGCCCAGGCGGGATCGGAGATACGCAGTATTTT